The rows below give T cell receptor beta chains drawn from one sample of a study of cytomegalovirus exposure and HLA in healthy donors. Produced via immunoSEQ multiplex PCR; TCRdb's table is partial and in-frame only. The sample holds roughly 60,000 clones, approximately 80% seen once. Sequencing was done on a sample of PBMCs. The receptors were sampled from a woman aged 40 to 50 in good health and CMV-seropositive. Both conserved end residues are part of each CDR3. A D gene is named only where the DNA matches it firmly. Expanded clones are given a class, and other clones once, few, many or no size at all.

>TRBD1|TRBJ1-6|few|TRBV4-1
CASSRGQGHSPLHF
TGCGCCAGCAGCCGTGGACAGGGGCATTCACCCCTCCACTTT
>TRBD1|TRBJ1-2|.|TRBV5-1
CASSLQGSTNYGYTF
TGCGCCAGCAGCCTACAGGGGAGTACTAACTATGGCTACACCTTC
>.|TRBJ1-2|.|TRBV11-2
CASSSFGLQANYGYTF
TGTGCCAGCAGCTCATTCGGACTCCAAGCTAACTATGGCTACACCTTC
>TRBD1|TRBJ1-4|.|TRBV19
CASSPGQGWSEKLFF
TGTGCCAGTAGTCCGGGACAGGGGTGGTCTGAAAAACTGTTTTTT
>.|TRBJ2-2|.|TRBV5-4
CASTTSVGGPNTGELFF
TGTGCCAGCACTACCTCAGTCGGGGGGCCGAACACCGGGGAGCTGTTTTTT
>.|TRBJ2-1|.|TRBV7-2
CASSLSQGINEQFF
TGTGCCAGCAGCTTAAGCCAGGGGATCAATGAGCAGTTCTTC
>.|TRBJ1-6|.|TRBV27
CASSLIDSYNSPLHF
TGTGCCAGCAGTCTAATCGACAGCTATAATTCACCCCTCCACTTT
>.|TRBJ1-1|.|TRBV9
CASSVGQVGNTEAFF
TGTGCCAGCAGCGTAGGCCAGGTCGGGAACACTGAAGCTTTCTTT
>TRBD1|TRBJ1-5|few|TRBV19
CASHRDRESIQPQHF
TGTGCCAGCCACCGGGACAGGGAGTCAATTCAGCCCCAGCATTTT
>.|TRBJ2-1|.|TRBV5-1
CASSTAWANEQFF
TGCGCCAGCAGCACTGCGTGGGCCAATGAGCAGTTCTTC
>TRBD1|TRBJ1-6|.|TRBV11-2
CASRTLGQSYNSPLHF
TGTGCCAGCAGGACCCTGGGACAGTCTTATAATTCACCCCTCCACTTT
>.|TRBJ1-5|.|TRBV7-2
CASSLSRDSNQPQHF
TGTGCCAGCAGCTTATCCAGGGATAGTAATCAGCCCCAGCATTTT
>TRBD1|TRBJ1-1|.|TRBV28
CASSWTALRGTEAFF
TGTGCCAGCAGTTGGACAGCCCTCAGGGGGACTGAAGCTTTCTTT
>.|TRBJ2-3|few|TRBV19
CASSPQGGDTQYF
TGTGCCAGTAGCCCACAGGGTGGAGATACGCAGTATTTT
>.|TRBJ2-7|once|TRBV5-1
CASSLPDRFYEQYF
TGCGCCAGCAGCTTGCCGGACAGATTTTACGAGCAGTACTTC
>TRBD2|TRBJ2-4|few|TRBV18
CASSPTGGATKNIQYF
TGTGCCAGCTCACCCACGGGGGGGGCTACCAAAAACATTCAGTACTTC
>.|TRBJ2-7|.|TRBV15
CATSRDRGKTYEQYF
TGTGCCACCAGCAGAGATAGGGGCAAAACCTACGAGCAGTACTTC